The 18 T cell receptor beta chains listed next were all sequenced from one sample in a study of patients and donors after allogeneic stem cell transplantation. TCRdb re-analysed the RT-PCR reads in MiXCR, keeping a single row per CDR3 protein. The sample carries 80,000 to 90,000 distinct CDR3 sequences, 48% recorded once. What was sequenced was blood, either unsorted or a sorted T cell fraction (not recorded which). The receptor source for this set is a human donor who was either an allogeneic HSCT recipient or a stem cell or donor lymphocyte infusion donor (not recorded which). It is not recorded whose cells these are; they may come from a transplant donor.

Notes on this clonotype: A much larger clone differs by one base, so this may be a read error. The chain links TRBV3-1 to TRBJ1-5; D uncertain. The CDR3 is 13 residues long. Trimming pared 4 bases from V and 7 bases from J, leaving 11 bases between. Per germline, CDR1 LGHDT and CDR2 YNNKEL (reference sequence). The CDR3 loop reads CASSRAGRQPQHF. DNA for the CDR3: TGTGCCAGCAGCCGAGCCGGGAGGCAGCCCCAGCATTTT.

V is TRBV4-1 and J is TRBJ2-7; D is possibly TRBD2 (5 bases). The V end was cut by 4 bases, the J end by 3 bases, with 25 bases between. This CDR3 is 18 amino acids long. Germline V gives CDR1 MGHRA, CDR2 YSYEKL. This CDR3 reads CASSPTRVSNSRGYEQYF. The CDR3 DNA reads as TGCGCCAGCAGCCCCACCCGGGTGTCGAATTCCCGGGGCTACGAGCAGTACTTC.

This rearrangement joins TRBV28 to TRBJ2-7; D not certain. Germline V lookup: CDR1 MDHEN, CDR2 SYDVKM. V was pared by 8 bases and J by 4 bases, with 3 bases between. The CDR3 loop spans 9 amino acids. The CDR3 here is CASGYEQYF. In DNA, the CDR3 is TGTGCCAGCGGATACGAGCAGTACTTC.

This clonotype appeared a few times. The chain employs TRBV20-1 and TRBJ1-1; D is undetermined. The CDR3 is 13 amino acids. With 3 bases removed from V and 2 bases from J, the gap between germline ends came to 10 bases. Germline V lookup: CDR1 DFQATT, CDR2 SNEGSKA (reference sequence). The DNA for the CDR3 is TGCAGTGCTAGGTCAACAGATAACACTGAAGCTTTCTTT. As protein: CSARSTDNTEAFF.

This clonotype occurred a few times. The V gene is TRBV4-3, the J gene TRBJ1-4; 7 bases align to TRBD1. CDR1 and CDR2 (germline): LGHNA, YSLEER. J was trimmed by 3 bases and V by 2 bases; bases with no gene match: 3. This CDR3 spans 15 amino acids. The CDR3 here is CASSQRTGANEKLFF. DNA for the CDR3: TGCGCCAGCAGCCAAAGGACAGGTGCTAATGAAAAACTGTTTTTT.

This chain connects TRBV27 to TRBJ1-2; the D is unclear. This CDR3 is 14 amino acids long. Germline assignment: CDR1 MNHEY and CDR2 SMNVEV (reference sequence). Between the trimmed V and J ends, which lost 3 bases and 4 bases, there was a span of 12 bases. The CDR3 sequence is CASSFGRVGYGYTF. The DNA of the CDR3 is TGTGCCAGCAGTTTCGGTAGGGTGGGCTATGGCTACACCTTC.

In this sample, this clonotype turned up a few times. This sequence joins TRBV12-3 or TRBV12-4 and TRBJ1-2; 7 positions match TRBD1. The CDR3 spans 14 residues. After removal of 3 bases from V and 4 bases from J, the junction contained 5 bases not matched to a gene. The DNA for the CDR3 is TGTGCCAGCAGTTTCCGGGACAGCCCCTATGGCTACACCTTC. It codes for CASSFRDSPYGYTF.

The chain combines TRBV25-1 with TRBJ2-1; no definite D call. Germline V lookup: CDR1 MGHDK, CDR2 SYGVNS. This CDR3 has 18 amino acids. Between the trimmed V and J ends, which lost 4 bases and 6 bases, there was a span of 25 bases. Written as DNA, the CDR3 is TGTGCCAGCAGTGTCCACGGGTTGGGCCGTCCCAATTCCAATGAGCAGTTCTTC. Its protein product is CASSVHGLGRPNSNEQFF. The whole variable domain, remainder taken from reference TRBV25-1 and TRBJ2-1, is EADIYQTPRYLVIGTGKKITLECSQTMGHDKMYWYQQDPGMELHLIHYSYGVNSTEKGDLSSESTVSRIRTEHFPLTLESARPSHTSQYLCASSVHGLGRPNSNEQFFGPGTRLTVL.

This clonotype was seen at least ten times. This rearrangement joins TRBV10-2 to TRBJ2-7; 8 bases fit TRBD1. This CDR3 is built from 12 residues. Germline V gene data show CDR1 as WSHSY and CDR2 as SAAADI. Trimming took 7 bases from V and 4 from J; bases not matched to a gene: 3. CDR3 loop: CASTRGQYEQYF. Written as DNA, the CDR3 is TGCGCCAGCACCAGGGGGCAATACGAGCAGTACTTC.

This clonotype has more than one count but fewer than ten. CDR3 DNA: TGTGCCAGCAGCACGACAGGGTCCACTGAAGCTTTCTTT. Amino acid sequence: CASSTTGSTEAFF. This chain joins TRBV7-2 and TRBJ1-1; 7 bases fit TRBD1. CDR3 length: 13 amino acids. The V segment lost 5 bases and the J segment 4 bases; nucleotides outside the gene matches: 4. Germline-derived CDR1 and CDR2 are SGHTA and FQGNSA.

The genes are TRBV10-3 and TRBJ2-1, with D perhaps TRBD2 (6 bases). The CDR3 extends over 18 amino acids. The germline V gene encodes CDR1 ENHRY and CDR2 SYGVKD. The V end was cut by 5 bases, the J end by 3 bases, with 23 bases between. In DNA, the CDR3 is TGTGCCATCAGTTCCCCGGGCCTTCTAGCGCCTGACTACAATGAGCAGTTCTTC. It is translated as CAISSPGLLAPDYNEQFF.

The rearrangement links TRBV28 to TRBJ1-1; D remains unclear. Trimming left V 5 bases short and J 6 bases short, with 22 bases between. CDR3 length: 16 amino acids. The germline V gene has CDR1 MDHEN and CDR2 SYDVKM. The CDR3 sequence: CASSLAAGYRVAEAFF. CDR3 nucleotides: TGTGCCAGCAGTCTCGCCGCGGGCTATAGGGTTGCTGAAGCTTTCTTT.

The rearrangement links TRBV4-3 to TRBJ2-1; possibly TRBD2 for D (6 bases). CDR3 length equals 16 residues. V dropped 5 bases and J dropped 9 bases, with 23 bases sitting between them. Germline CDR1 and CDR2: LGHNA and YSLEER. CDR3 sequence reads: CASSARHLGGPREQFF. CDR3 sequence (DNA): TGCGCCAGCAGCGCTCGCCATCTTGGAGGGCCTCGTGAGCAGTTCTTC.

The chain links TRBV4-3 to TRBJ1-1; 8 bases align to TRBD1. CDR1 and CDR2 (germline): LGHNA, YSLEER. V shed 4 bases, J shed 1 base, and the junction held 5 bases outside the gene matches. The CDR3 covers 15 residues. The CDR3 DNA follows: TGCGCCAGCAGCCCGGACAGGGCGACGAACACTGAAGCTTTCTTT. It specifies CASSPDRATNTEAFF.

This chain uses TRBV7-3 with TRBJ2-1, with 7 bases lining up with TRBD2. CDR1 is SGHTA and CDR2 is FQGTGA in the germline V gene. This CDR3 has 17 residues. Losses at the gene ends were 5 bases for V and 7 bases for J; bases not matched to a gene: 17. CDR3: CASSPRPARTRINEQFF. CDR3 DNA sequence: TGTGCCAGCAGCCCAAGACCCGCCCGGACTAGAATTAATGAGCAGTTCTTC.

This sequence joins TRBV28 and TRBJ1-5; possible D gene TRBD1, 6 bases. The V end was cut by 2 bases, the J end by 2 bases, with 22 bases between. CDR3 length: 19 amino acids. The germline CDR1 and CDR2 sequences are MDHEN and SYDVKM. CDR3 bases: TGTGCCAGCAGTTTAAGTTGGTTTTTGTCAGGGGTACGCAATCAGCCCCAGCATTTT. This codes for CASSLSWFLSGVRNQPQHF.

The genes are TRBV27 and TRBJ1-1; D not resolved. The CDR3 runs to 14 residues. The germline V and J ends were trimmed by 0 bases and 7 bases, with 12 bases remaining between them. The germline gives CDR1 MNHEY, CDR2 SMNVEV (reference sequence). CDR3 DNA sequence: TGTGCCAGCAGTTTATCGGGAGCTTTTTTTGAAGCTTTCTTT. This encodes CASSLSGAFFEAFF.

The chain links TRBV28 to TRBJ2-7, with D maybe TRBD1 (6 bases). V gave up 1 base and J gave up 0 bases, with 10 bases separating them. CDR3 length equals 15 residues. Germline CDR1 MDHEN, CDR2 SYDVKM. DNA of the CDR3: TGTGCCAGCAGTTTATTAGGGACAAGCTCCTACGAGCAGTACTTC. Encoded protein: CASSLLGTSSYEQYF.